This T cell receptor beta chain was sequenced in a study of blood T cell repertoires in COVID-19. Across the study: Sites across the United States, Italy and Spain contributed samples from acute and convalescent COVID-19.

The V end was cut by 4 bases, the J end by 8 bases, with 9 bases between. The CDR3 is made up of 12 amino acids. Germline CDR1 reads MDHEN; CDR2 reads SYDVKM. Per the study methods: Reference gene primers were amplified, and this amplification served to estimate nucleated cell counts. Measured with immunoSEQ multiplex PCR; TCRdb has only the in-frame clones, and not every one. The V and J calls and the clone size are those of that table, but D and trimming were determined from the DNA. Of tens of thousands of clones listed, around 82% are singletons. This sequence joins TRBV28 and TRBJ1-5; D ambiguous. The material sequenced was peripheral blood. The receptor's source is a man aged 50 to 59 with active or convalescent COVID-19. The CDR3 DNA reads TGTGCCAGCAGTTATTACATAAAGCCCCAGCATTTT. Translated: CASSYYIKPQHF.